This paragraph reports one TCR beta chain. Antigen unknown. Deep sequencing aimed at 1 in 200,000 to 1 in 1 million T cells' resolution. Sequenced by immunoSEQ multiplex PCR; TCRdb stores in-frame clones only, minus some. The repertoire holds about 120,000 clones, roughly 60% seen once, with 37% in the top ten. This sample is drawn from a study of cytotoxic CD8 clonotypes in ibrutinib-treated CLL. This CDR3 has 12 amino acids. The V end lost 9 bases, the J end lost 5 bases, and 14 bases lay between the germline ends. Germline V CDR1 and CDR2: MNHEY, SVGAGI. Study-wide points: Private clonotypes, not public ones, expanded at ibrutinib response.

Sequencing was performed on PBMCs, taken after 24 months of ibrutinib treatment. The sequence derives from a human donor with chronic lymphocytic leukemia. The chain carries TRBV6-5 and TRBJ2-7, with D perhaps matching TRBD1 (5 bases). The CDR3: CASLRGGDEQYF. The CDR3, as DNA: TGTGCCAGTTTAAGGGGTGGAGACGAGCAGTACTTC.